The rows below give T cell receptor beta chains drawn from one sample of a study of CD8 T cells in Susac syndrome. Via MiXCR, TCRdb re-called the immunoSEQ multiplex PCR reads, giving one row per CDR3 protein. The sample records about 210,000 distinct CDR3 sequences, 90% to 95% being singletons. Sequencing used CD4+ T cells from PBMCs. These receptors all stem from a human donor in good health. Both conserved end residues are part of each CDR3. A D gene is named only where the DNA matches it firmly. Expanded clones get a size class; other rows say once, few or many, or leave the size out.

j_call d_call clone_size v_call cdr3_length cdr3_nt cdr3_aa
TRBJ1-1 NA NA TRBV6-2/TRBV6-3 12 TGTGCCAGCACCTGGGGGAACACTGAAGCTTTCTTT CASTWGNTEAFF
TRBJ1-1 NA NA TRBV3-1 14 TGTGCCAGCAGCCTCCTCAGTCCTAGGGCTGAAGCTTTCTTT CASSLLSPRAEAFF
TRBJ1-5 NA NA TRBV11-2 14 TGTGCCAGCAGCTTCATCCGGTCGAATCAGCCCCAGCATTTT CASSFIRSNQPQHF
TRBJ2-1 NA NA TRBV18 12 TGTGCCAGCTCACCCCGGACAGACGAGCAGTTCTTC CASSPRTDEQFF
TRBJ1-1 TRBD1 once TRBV12-3/TRBV12-4 12 TGTGCCAGCAGTTTTGGCGACAGGGTAGCTTTCTTT CASSFGDRVAFF
TRBJ2-2 NA once TRBV20-1 11 TGCAGTGCCAAAGGCACCGGGGAGCTGTTTTTT CSAKGTGELFF
TRBJ2-7 NA NA TRBV6-5 15 TGTGCCAGCAGTGACAGGGCCGGGGGCTCCTACGAGCAGTACTTC CASSDRAGGSYEQYF
TRBJ2-5 NA NA TRBV4-1 14 TGCGCCAGCAGCCAACTACTGGGGTTGGGGACCCAGTACTTC CASSQLLGLGTQYF
TRBJ2-5 NA NA TRBV27 13 TGTGCCAGCAGTTCCTCGCTGCCAGAGACCCAGTACTTC CASSSSLPETQYF
TRBJ2-2 NA NA TRBV3-1 12 TGTGCCAGCAGACAGGGATCCGGGGAGCTGTTTTTT CASRQGSGELFF
TRBJ2-7 TRBD2 NA TRBV7-2 15 TGTGCCAGCAGCTGGTCCGGCGGGGGGATCTACGAGCAGTACTTC CASSWSGGGIYEQYF
TRBJ2-2 TRBD1 NA TRBV3-1 17 TGTGCCAGCAGCCATCGCACAGGGGGCCCGAACACCGGGGAGCTGTTTTTT CASSHRTGGPNTGELFF
TRBJ2-7 NA NA TRBV20-1 15 TGCAGTGCCCCGCTGCCCAGGGGCGCAAACTACGAGCAGTACTTC CSAPLPRGANYEQYF
TRBJ2-7 TRBD1 NA TRBV15 13 TGTGCCACCAGCGATAACAGGGGCTACGAGCAGTACTTC CATSDNRGYEQYF
TRBJ1-5 NA NA TRBV20-1 13 TGCAGTGCTAACCGGGACTCTTCTATGCCCCAGCATTTT CSANRDSSMPQHF